This T cell receptor beta chain comes out of a study of beta chain features in type 1 diabetes listed by TCRdb under 2018. Notes on the research overall: Patients and healthy donors did not differ in mean age, gender distribution, total cell number or subset yield. A total of roughly 100 million sorted cells were examined across all samples, and RNA yield correlated strongly with the number of cells per subset. In the study, recently diagnosed type 1 diabetes patients and matched healthy donors were compared on the TCRB repertoires of their sorted circulating CD4+ T cell subsets. Naive and central memory subsets were obtained from all 30 or so donors, but regulatory and stem cell-like memory subsets were isolated from only 8 patients and roughly 8 healthy donors. On the study overall, not on this receptor specifically: The naive, central memory and regulatory TCRB repertoires appeared to resemble one another more closely among patients than among healthy donors. At VDJ recombination sites, type 1 diabetes patients had fewer insertions and more deleted nucleotides, which implies abnormalities in thymic rearrangement. A moderate but significant shortening of TCRB CDR3 length was observed in type 1 diabetes patients in all four CD4+ subsets. Because small numbers of individuals were included in the HLA sub-analyses, any influence of HLA type on TCRB rearrangement was left unresolved. Because cDNA was sequenced instead of genomic DNA, highly expressing activated cells could be over-represented, though the groups showed no difference in activation or CD3 levels. PCR may preferentially amplify shorter templates, but because patient and control samples were amplified and corrected together, any resulting skew would affect both groups equally.

The entire amount of isolated RNA was reverse transcribed using the High Capacity cDNA Reverse Transcription Kit, so the sequenced TCRB transcripts were expressed ones. Deep immunoSEQ sequencing was performed on naive, central memory and regulatory T cell samples, with an average of roughly 3.6 million total reads per sample. Sorted cells were lysed in RLT buffer, and RNA was extracted using DNase-treated RNeasy Micro or Mini kits according to cell number. To prevent cross-contamination, each cell subset was processed individually, whereas patient and healthy donor samples were processed jointly. Using the immunoSEQ multiplex PCR, TCRB sequences were amplified from cDNA into 87-bp fragments spanning the CDR3 region. The amplicons were sequenced using the Illumina HiSeq platform. Concerning the study's data processing: PCR bias was computationally corrected using synthetic template baselines, reads within Hamming distance 2 were collapsed, and singletons that could not be merged were discarded. Reads were aligned against IMGT to assign V, D and J genes, CDR3 length and insertions or deletions at six rearrangement sites. Within each subset, clonotype counts were normalized to the number of sorted cells before true diversity and Gini coefficients were calculated with the tcR R package. The overlap coefficient, calculated on TCRB nucleotide sequences, was used to measure repertoire sharing. Out-of-frame TCRB sequences from naive cells were analyzed as a proxy for the pre-selection repertoire. Held by TCRdb, this immuneACCESS table contains in-frame sequences only and omits some clones. Under half of the omission traces to an unresolved V gene where checked; the cause of the rest is unknown. From that table come the V and J calls and clone size; the DNA was used to work out D and trimming. The sample has 250,000 to 350,000 clones on record, 14% to 15% of them singletons. The top ten clones comprise less than 0.02% of the sample.

A single peripheral blood draw of around 100 mL on average was collected from each donor into heparinised tubes. A BD FACSAria II was used to sort naive, central memory, regulatory and stem cell-like memory CD4+ T cells with a panel that included CD45RO, CCR7, CD25, CD127, CD95 and CD27. Purity was above 95% for every sorted population. Right away, PBMCs were isolated by Lymphoprep density gradient centrifugation and were stained directly, with no culture step. So that batch effects would be minimized, each experiment stained and sorted samples in pairs, pairing one healthy donor with one patient. The CDR3 has 14 amino acids, counting the end cysteine and phenylalanine. Only the CDR3 DNA is retained, 42 bases long and in frame from the first base. CDR1 and CDR2, looked up from the germline V gene (reference sequence), are SGHNT and YYREEE. Trimming at the junction amounts to 3 bases on V and 5 bases on J, and the germline ends lie 14 bases apart.

With respect to this clone: The antigen it binds to is not known. There are no base qualities to consult, and no much larger clone falls within one base. Other nucleotide sequences from this sample produce the same CDR3.

This clonotype was sampled from a man younger than 35 with type 1 diabetes. Recombination connected TRBV5-4 to TRBJ2-5; tentative D gene TRBD1, with 6 bases matching. Source material: naive CD4+ T cells from blood. The cell subset or site label on this specimen signifies: true naive CD4+ T cells. The DNA reads as follows: TGTGCCAGCAGCTCTACAGGGCGAGGGGAGACCCAGTACTTC. It specifies CASSSTGRGETQYF.